This entry describes one TCR beta chain. Its antigen target is currently unknown. No base qualities exist here, and no much larger clone lies one base off it. Unmatched junction bases come to 9, with V trimmed by 4 bases and J by 9 bases. The CDR3 covers 16 residues, taking in both the cysteine and the phenylalanine. Kept here is only the CDR3 DNA, which spans 48 bases and is read in frame from base 1. According to the germline V gene, CDR1 reads SGDLS and CDR2 reads YYNGEE. The data belong to a study of T cell changes during pregnancy in multiple sclerosis (dated by TCRdb to the late 2010s). Regarding the study in general: In women with multiple sclerosis, the researchers looked at how the T cell repertoire shifted as pregnancy progressed.

The method was the immunoSEQ multiplex PCR assay. The source is immuneACCESS, and TCRdb retained only in-frame sequences with V and J called. Part of the clones is not carried over; for the studies checked, unresolved V genes explain less than half of this, and the remainder is unexplained. In this sample the table shows fewer than 55,000 clones, approximately 92% of which occur a single time. The ten largest account for 0.75% to 1% of the sample. This chain is built from TRBV9 and TRBJ1-6; TRBD1 agrees with 11 junctional bases. Sequenced material: peripheral blood, taken after pregnancy. This sequence originates from a female donor with multiple sclerosis, enrolled in a pregnancy study. DNA sequence: TGTGCCAGCAGCCCCCCTGGGACAGGGGGAAGTTCACCCCTCCACTTT. This translates into CASSPPGTGGSSPLHF.